Following are 21 T cell receptor beta chains from one sample sequenced in a study of blood T cell repertoires in COVID-19 (dated by TCRdb to 2018 to 2020). Library creation used the immunoSEQ multiplex PCR assay. This immuneACCESS table, as held by TCRdb, lists in-frame sequences with V and J called but not all clones. Of the missing ones, under half trace to an unresolved V gene in checked studies; the others have no known cause. Present in this sample are under 85,000 clones, roughly 78% of which were seen just once. The ten largest make up 21% of the sample. The sample was peripheral blood. The receptors shown here come from a human donor in a cohort sampled during active COVID-19.

J is TRBJ1-2 and V is TRBV19; D is possibly TRBD1 (5 bases). CDR3 length equals 16 residues. In germline, CDR1 is LNHDA, CDR2 SQIVND (reference sequence). V was trimmed by 10 bases and J by 3 bases, leaving 24 bases between them. The CDR3 DNA sequence: TGTGCCACCAAACGGGAGGGGCCGCACCCTTACTATGGCTACACCTTC. This encodes CATKREGPHPYYGYTF.

This chain joins TRBV5-1 and TRBJ2-1; 13 bases are a match to TRBD2. The V gene end was trimmed by 6 bases and the J gene end by 9 bases; junction bases not matched to a gene: 9. Germline V gene lookup returns CDR1 SGHRS and CDR2 YFSETQ. There are 15 residues in the CDR3. CDR3: CASTVGTSGGGEQFF. The CDR3 DNA reads TGCGCCAGCACCGTTGGTACTAGCGGGGGGGGTGAGCAGTTCTTC.

This clone was counted a single time. The chain is built from TRBV6-6 and TRBJ1-1; D may be TRBD1 (6 bases). This CDR3 has 12 residues. Between the trimmed V and J ends, which lost 5 bases and 12 bases, there was a span of 16 bases. In germline, CDR1 is MNHNY, CDR2 SVGAGI (reference sequence). The DNA of the CDR3 is TGTGCCAGCAGTGGACGAGGGGGTTTGTCTTTCTTT. As protein: CASSGRGGLSFF.

This sequence joins TRBV27 and TRBJ2-5, with D maybe TRBD2 (5 bases). The CDR3 loop spans 10 amino acids. CDR1 is MNHEY and CDR2 is SMNVEV in the germline V gene (reference sequence). Trimming shortened V by 10 bases and J by 7 bases, and 10 bases separated the two germline ends. CDR3 sequence reads: CATPGGTQYF. The CDR3 DNA sequence: TGTGCCACCCCTGGAGGGACCCAGTACTTC.

This chain connects TRBV6-2 or TRBV6-3 to TRBJ2-1; 8 positions agree with TRBD1. Germline V CDR1 and CDR2: MNHEY, SVGEGT. Losses at the gene ends were 1 base for V and 0 bases for J; bases not matched to a gene: 14. The CDR3 length is 20 residues. Written as DNA, the CDR3 is TGTGCCAGCAGTTACTTTGGGATGGGACAGGATTCTTTCTCCTACAATGAGCAGTTCTTC. Translation gives CASSYFGMGQDSFSYNEQFF.

The chain employs TRBV7-2 and TRBJ1-3; 8 positions agree with TRBD1. Trimming at V came to 2 bases and at J to 2 bases, leaving 2 bases not matched to a gene. This CDR3 is 15 amino acids long. CDR1 SGHTA and CDR2 FQGNSA come from the germline V gene. CDR3 DNA sequence: TGTGCCAGCAGCTTAAACAGGGGGACTGGAAACACCATATATTTT. Its protein is CASSLNRGTGNTIYF.

In this sample, this clone turned up once. V usage is TRBV3-1 (or the pseudogene TRBV3-2) and J usage is TRBJ1-4; TRBD1 is a possible D gene (5 bases). This CDR3 region has 13 residues. Trimming stripped 2 bases from V and 6 bases from J, with 7 bases between. Germline CDR1 is LGHDT and CDR2 is YNNKEL (reference sequence). As DNA, the CDR3 is TGTGCCAGCAGCCAACGGGGGTATGAAAAACTGTTTTTT. Its translation is CASSQRGYEKLFF.

The chain employs TRBV7-9 and TRBJ1-4, with a tentative D call TRBD1 (6 bases). V shed 1 base and J shed 3 bases, with 12 bases lying between them. CDR3 size: 16 residues. Germline CDR1 SEHNR, CDR2 FQNEAQ (reference sequence). This CDR3 is CASSLGTALSNEKLFF. For the CDR3, the DNA is TGTGCCAGCAGCTTAGGGACAGCTCTCTCTAATGAAAAACTGTTTTTT.

The chain recombines TRBV18 with TRBJ2-4, with TRBD2 matching over 7 bases. This CDR3 has 12 amino acids. The V segment lost 8 bases and the J segment 5 bases; nucleotides outside the gene matches: 3. From germline, CDR1 is KGHSH and CDR2 LQKENI. The CDR3 protein is CASRREENIQYF. CDR3 DNA sequence: TGTGCCAGCCGACGGGAGGAAAACATTCAGTACTTC.

The CDR3: CATVSGGIYNEQFF. CDR3 DNA: TGTGCCACAGTTAGCGGGGGGATCTACAATGAGCAGTTCTTC. The rearrangement links TRBV28 to TRBJ2-1; 10 nucleotides line up with TRBD2. Trimming at V came to 10 bases and at J to 3 bases, leaving 6 bases not matched to a gene. Germline V gene lookup returns CDR1 MDHEN and CDR2 SYDVKM. The CDR3 spans 14 residues.

The chain has TRBV19 and TRBJ1-5; 12 bases line up with TRBD1. Germline loops: CDR1 LNHDA, CDR2 SQIVND (reference sequence). After removal of 4 bases from V and 7 bases from J, the junction contained 5 bases not matched to a gene. The CDR3 runs 15 residues. The CDR3 nucleotides read TGTGCCAGTAGTAGGGACAGGGGGCAGGTGCAGCCCCAGCATTTT. Translated, it gives CASSRDRGQVQPQHF.

The CDR3 nucleotides read TGTGCCAGCAGTTTGGACGGCAGGGCTGGCGGCTACACCTTC. Amino acids: CASSLDGRAGGYTF. The rearrangement joins TRBV28 to TRBJ1-2, with D perhaps TRBD1 (5 bases). CDR1 is MDHEN and CDR2 is SYDVKM in the germline V gene. Trimming left V 3 bases short and J 8 bases short, with 16 bases between. The CDR3 covers 14 residues.

V gene TRBV6-4 combines with J gene TRBJ1-6, with 9 bases fitting TRBD1. Germline values: CDR1 MRHNA, CDR2 SNTAGT. The CDR3 is 16 residues long. The trim removed 2 bases at V and 7 bases at J, leaving 6 bases unmatched. CDR3 sequence: CASSDIGTGWNSPLHF. The CDR3 nucleotides read TGTGCCAGCAGTGACATCGGGACAGGGTGGAATTCACCCCTCCACTTT.

The genes are TRBV20-1 and TRBJ2-2, with a weak D call TRBD1 (5 bases). Trimming left V 3 bases short and J 4 bases short, with 15 bases between. The CDR3 sequence is 15 residues long. The germline V gene has CDR1 DFQATT and CDR2 SNEGSKA (reference sequence). The CDR3 is CSASTGGAGTGELFF. The CDR3 coding sequence is TGCAGTGCTAGTACAGGTGGGGCCGGCACCGGGGAGCTGTTTTTT.

This chain joins TRBV2 and TRBJ2-3; TRBD2 matches 12 bases. Germline CDR1 reads SNHLY; CDR2 reads FYNNEI. V lost 4 bases, J lost 5 bases, and 7 bases stayed unmatched. The CDR3 has 16 amino acids. The chain's CDR3 is CASSVLAGGPGDTQYF. In nucleotides, the CDR3 is TGTGCCAGCAGTGTTCTAGCGGGGGGGCCGGGAGATACGCAGTATTTT.

The CDR3 loop reads CASSRITSGGAFYEQFF. Here the CDR3 DNA reads TGTGCCAGCAGCCGTATTACTAGCGGGGGGGCCTTTTACGAGCAGTTCTTC. V gene TRBV11-2 combines with J gene TRBJ2-1; 13 nucleotides agree with TRBD2. Losses at the gene ends were 5 bases for V and 10 bases for J; bases not matched to a gene: 14. CDR1 SGHAT and CDR2 FQNNGV come from the germline V gene. This CDR3 has 17 amino acids.

The chain is built from TRBV20-1 and TRBJ1-2; D is unclear. This CDR3 is built from 10 residues. Germline CDR1 and CDR2: DFQATT and SNEGSKA (reference sequence). Between the trimmed V and J ends, which lost 5 bases and 6 bases, there was a span of 7 bases. CDR3 in DNA: TGCAGTGCTCGTTTCGATGGCTACACCTTC. It translates to CSARFDGYTF.

This rearrangement joins TRBV5-6 to TRBJ1-2, with 12 bases matching TRBD1. The trim removed 2 bases at V and 8 bases at J, leaving 10 bases unmatched. CDR1 and CDR2 from the germline V gene are SGHDT and YYEEEE. This CDR3 is 16 amino acids long. DNA of the CDR3: TGTGCCAGCAGCTTAGGGACAGGGGGCCTTATAGGAGGCTACACCTTC. Its protein is CASSLGTGGLIGGYTF.

This rearrangement joins TRBV5-1 to TRBJ1-1; a weak D match, TRBD1 (5 bases). Germline V gene lookup returns CDR1 SGHRS and CDR2 YFSETQ. Trimming took 4 bases from V and 0 from J, leaving 13 bases between them. The CDR3 contains 15 residues. CDR3 sequence: CASSGGTVVNTEAFF. Written as DNA, the CDR3 is TGCGCCAGCAGCGGGGGGACTGTGGTGAACACTGAAGCTTTCTTT. Full variable domain (outside the CDR3, taken from reference TRBV5-1 and TRBJ1-1): KAGVTQTPRYLIKTRGQQVTLSCSPISGHRSVSWYQQTPGQGLQFLFEYFSETQRNKGNFPGRFSGRQFSNSRSEMNVSTLELGDSALYLCASSGGTVVNTEAFFGQGTRLTVV.

Here the CDR3 reads CASSVDQGGNSPLHF. The CDR3, as DNA: TGTGCCAGCAGCGTGGATCAAGGGGGTAATTCACCCCTCCACTTT. The rearrangement joins TRBV9 to TRBJ1-6; D perhaps matches TRBD1 (6 bases). Looked up from germline, CDR1 is SGDLS and CDR2 is YYNGEE. This CDR3 is built from 15 residues. V dropped 2 bases and J dropped 6 bases, with 12 bases sitting between them.

V and J are TRBV9 and TRBJ2-2, with D possibly matching TRBD2 (5 bases). The CDR3 contains 16 residues. The germline CDR1 and CDR2 sequences are SGDLS and YYNGEE. Trimming removed 4 bases from V and 4 bases from J, with 17 bases in between. The CDR3 bases are TGTGCCAGCAGCCCACAGCACTCCGCGGGCACCGGGGAGCTGTTTTTT. Its protein product is CASSPQHSAGTGELFF.